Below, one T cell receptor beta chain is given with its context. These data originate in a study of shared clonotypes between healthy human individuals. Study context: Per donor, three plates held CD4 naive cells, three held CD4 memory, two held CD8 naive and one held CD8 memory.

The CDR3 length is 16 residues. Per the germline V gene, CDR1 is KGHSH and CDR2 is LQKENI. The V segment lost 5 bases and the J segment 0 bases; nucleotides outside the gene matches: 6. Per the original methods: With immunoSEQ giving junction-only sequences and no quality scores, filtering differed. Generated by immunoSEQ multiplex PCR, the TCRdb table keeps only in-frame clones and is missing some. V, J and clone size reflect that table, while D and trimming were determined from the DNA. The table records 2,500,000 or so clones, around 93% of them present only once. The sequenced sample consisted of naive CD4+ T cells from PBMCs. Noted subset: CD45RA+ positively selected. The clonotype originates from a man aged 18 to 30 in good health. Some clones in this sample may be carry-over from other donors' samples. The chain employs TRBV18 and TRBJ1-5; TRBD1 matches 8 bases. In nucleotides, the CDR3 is TGTGCCAGCTCATACATGCAGGGGGCTAGCAATCAGCCCCAGCATTTT. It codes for CASSYMQGASNQPQHF.